Following are 7 T cell receptor beta chains from one sample sequenced in a study of blood T cell repertoires in COVID-19. Data came from immunoSEQ multiplex PCR; TCRdb stores just in-frame clones and leaves some out. In the table there are 270,000 or so clones, roughly 89% of which are singletons. Sequencing input: peripheral blood. These receptors were taken from a middle-aged woman who had recovered from COVID-19.

This chain uses TRBV20-1 with TRBJ2-1; D is undetermined. The CDR3 length is 11 residues. CDR1 is DFQATT and CDR2 is SNEGSKA in the germline V gene (reference sequence). V shed 3 bases and J shed 8 bases, with 8 bases lying between them. CDR3 DNA sequence: TGCAGTGCTAGGGCCCGTCATGAGCAGTTCTTC. Its protein product is CSARARHEQFF.

The chain combines TRBV9 with TRBJ1-3; TRBD1 agrees at 8 bases. J was trimmed by 6 bases and V by 0 bases; bases with no gene match: 5. In germline, CDR1 is SGDLS, CDR2 YYNGEE. The CDR3 sequence is 15 residues long. CDR3 loop: CASSVGGTGPNTIYF. In DNA form, the CDR3 reads TGTGCCAGCAGCGTAGGGGGGACAGGCCCAAACACCATATATTTT.

J is TRBJ2-3 and V is TRBV24-1; D might be TRBD2 (6 bases). Trimming left V 9 bases short and J 0 bases short, with 12 bases between. Germline CDR1 and CDR2: KGHDR and SFDVKD. This CDR3 is 14 amino acids long. The CDR3 DNA reads as TGTGCCACCGGGTCGAGCGGGAGCACAGATACGCAGTATTTT. This encodes CATGSSGSTDTQYF.

This clone appeared once. This rearrangement joins TRBV11-3 to TRBJ2-2, with D unresolved. The germline V gene encodes CDR1 SGHNT and CDR2 YENEEA. The CDR3 loop spans 16 amino acids. The V end was cut by 0 bases, the J end by 2 bases, with 10 bases between. The chain's CDR3 is CASSLEPGLNTGELFF. In nucleotides, the CDR3 is TGTGCCAGCAGCTTAGAGCCCGGTCTAAACACCGGGGAGCTGTTTTTT.

The V and J genes are TRBV7-9 and TRBJ1-1; 10 bases are shared with TRBD1. Germline CDR1 reads SEHNR; CDR2 reads FQNEAQ (reference sequence). Trimming took 5 bases from V and 6 from J; bases not matched to a gene: 12. The CDR3 extends over 16 amino acids. CDR3 region: CASSDVGGQGISEAFF. CDR3 DNA: TGTGCCAGCAGCGACGTGGGGGGACAGGGGATCTCTGAAGCTTTCTTT.

A single count supports this clone. The gene calls are TRBV7-9 and TRBJ2-7, with D perhaps TRBD2 (6 bases). CDR3 length: 13 amino acids. V lost 6 bases and J lost 0, with 9 bases in between. Germline CDR1 and CDR2: SEHNR and FQNEAQ (reference sequence). CDR3 DNA: TGTGCCAGCAGAGGGACTGGCTCCTACGAGCAGTACTTC. Protein sequence: CASRGTGSYEQYF.

The CDR3 sequence is CASSFGVLIAYNEQFF. In DNA, the CDR3 is TGTGCCAGCAGCTTTGGAGTCCTCATTGCTTACAATGAGCAGTTCTTC. The chain employs TRBV12-1 and TRBJ2-1; the table names TRBD2, a call not compared with the DNA. TRBV12-1 is a pseudogene. The length of the CDR3 is 16 residues.